These 22 T cell receptor beta chains came from one sample sequenced in a study of T cells in Graves' hyperthyroidism and ophthalmopathy. RNA transcripts gave rise to amplified TCR beta CDR3 regions. RT-PCR in the first round (using the HTBI primer set) targeted the TCR CDR3. TCRdb used MiXCR to reprocess the multiplex PCR reads, holding one entry per CDR3 protein. The data contain roughly 650,000 distinct CDR3 sequences, approximately 15% of them seen just once; the ten biggest clones take up less than 3.5%. Sequenced material: blood. The receptor source for this set is a woman between 40 and 55 years old with Graves' ophthalmopathy.

This clonotype was found many times. The gene calls are TRBV29-1 and TRBJ2-3; 7 nucleotides match TRBD2. The V gene end was trimmed by 1 base and the J gene end by 2 bases; junction bases not matched to a gene: 6. Germline assignment: CDR1 SQVTM and CDR2 ANQGSEA. CDR3 length: 15 amino acids. CDR3 protein: CSVEVGSGATDTQYF. Written as DNA, the CDR3 is TGCAGCGTTGAAGTCGGCAGCGGGGCCACAGATACGCAGTATTTT.

The rearrangement uses TRBV7-2 and TRBJ1-5; D remains unclear. The CDR3 runs to 16 residues. Germline values: CDR1 SGHTA, CDR2 FQGNSA. Trimming left V 2 bases short and J 0 bases short, with 11 bases between. The CDR3 DNA follows: TGTGCCAGCAGCTTATTCGGCAGCAATAGCAATCAGCCCCAGCATTTT. This translates into CASSLFGSNSNQPQHF.

In this sample, this clonotype turned up a few times. The rearrangement joins TRBV3-1 to TRBJ1-2; D is unclear. Germline assignment: CDR1 LGHDT and CDR2 YNNKEL (reference sequence). The CDR3 consists of 14 residues. V lost 4 bases to trimming and J lost 0 bases, with 9 bases between them. For the CDR3, the DNA is TGTGCCAGCAGCCCCTCTGGTTCTAACTATGGCTACACCTTC. It codes for CASSPSGSNYGYTF. The entire variable domain, with the rest obtained from reference TRBV3-1 and TRBJ1-2, is as follows: DTAVSQTPKYLVTQMGNDKSIKCEQNLGHDTMYWYKQDSKKFLKIMFSYNNKELIINETVPNRFSPKSPDKAHLNLHINSLELGDSAVYFCASSPSGSNYGYTFGSGTRLTVV.

This clonotype turned up a few times. The V call is TRBV12-3 or TRBV12-4, the J call TRBJ1-1, with D possibly being TRBD1 (6 bases). The germline V and J ends were trimmed by 5 bases and 6 bases, with 22 bases remaining between them. The CDR3 has 16 amino acids. The CDR3 DNA sequence: TGTGCCAGCAGTCCGAAGGGGGGCATTCCGAGCGCTGAAGCTTTCTTT. This sequence encodes CASSPKGGIPSAEAFF.

This clonotype turned up a few times. J is TRBJ2-6 and V is TRBV5-1, with D maybe TRBD2 (5 bases). Per the germline V gene, CDR1 is SGHRS and CDR2 is YFSETQ. V shed 4 bases and J shed 2 bases, with 16 bases lying between them. There are 17 residues in the CDR3. CDR3 sequence (DNA): TGCGCCAGCAGCGTTACCACTAGGCTTCCTGGGGCCAACGTCCTGACTTTC. Translated: CASSVTTRLPGANVLTF.

The chain couples TRBV5-1 to TRBJ1-2, with D uncertain. CDR1 is SGHRS and CDR2 is YFSETQ in the germline V gene. The CDR3 extends over 14 amino acids. Trimming took 0 bases from V and 1 from J, leaving 7 bases between them. CDR3 bases: TGCGCCAGCAGCTTGGTCAGGCTTAACTATGGCTACACCTTC. This sequence encodes CASSLVRLNYGYTF.

The chain combines TRBV6-5 with TRBJ2-3; tentatively, D is TRBD2 (6 bases). The CDR3 has 16 residues. Per germline, CDR1 MNHEY and CDR2 SVGAGI. The ends were cut back, 0 bases at V and 0 bases at J, with 10 bases in the middle. CDR3 nucleotides: TGTGCCAGCAGTTACTCTTCCGGGACTAGCACAGATACGCAGTATTTT. Its translation: CASSYSSGTSTDTQYF.

This clonotype was counted many times. The rearrangement links TRBV6-1 to TRBJ2-1, with 9 bases fitting TRBD1. The CDR3 length is 15 residues. Germline values: CDR1 MNHNS, CDR2 SASEGT. Losses at the gene ends were 6 bases for V and 3 bases for J; bases not matched to a gene: 6. CDR3 sequence reads: CASRLQGAVYNEQFF. The CDR3 nucleotides read TGTGCCAGCAGGTTACAGGGGGCTGTCTACAATGAGCAGTTCTTC.

This clonotype was counted at least ten times. This chain connects TRBV12-3 or TRBV12-4 to TRBJ1-1; perhaps TRBD1 as D (6 bases). There are 14 residues in the CDR3. Trimming stripped 7 bases from V and 6 bases from J, with 18 bases between. CDR3 residues: CASIWGGSVAEAFF. The CDR3, as DNA: TGTGCCAGCATCTGGGGGGGCTCTGTCGCTGAAGCTTTCTTT.

The rearrangement links TRBV6-1 to TRBJ1-5; 7 bases fit TRBD1. Per the germline V gene, CDR1 is MNHNS and CDR2 is SASEGT. V shed 8 bases and J 6 bases; nucleotides not matched to a gene: 7. CDR3 length: 13 residues. The CDR3 DNA sequence: TGTGCCAGCGTGGGAGGGGGCCGTCAGCCCCAGCATTTT. This sequence encodes CASVGGGRQPQHF.

At least ten counts were recorded for this clonotype. The V and J genes are TRBV3-1 and TRBJ2-1; 7 positions agree with TRBD2. Per germline, CDR1 LGHDT and CDR2 YNNKEL (reference sequence). The trim removed 7 bases at V and 9 bases at J, leaving 12 bases unmatched. This CDR3 comprises 14 residues. The CDR3 is CASNFVGGGSEQFF. CDR3 sequence (DNA): TGTGCCAGCAACTTCGTTGGGGGAGGGAGTGAGCAGTTCTTC.

In this sample, this clonotype turned up many times. The V call is TRBV5-1, the J call TRBJ1-2; a weak D match, TRBD1 (6 bases). CDR1 is SGHRS, CDR2 YFSETQ, per germline. V gave up 4 bases and J gave up 4 bases, with 20 bases separating them. The CDR3 contains 16 residues. Written as DNA, the CDR3 is TGCGCCAGCAGCCGAGCTCAACAGGGAGATGGCTATGGCTACACCTTC. Translation gives CASSRAQQGDGYGYTF.

CDR3 coding DNA: TGTGCCTGGAGTGTAGCTAAGAACCTTGAGCAGTTCTTC. Amino acid sequence: CAWSVAKNLEQFF. The V and J genes are TRBV30 and TRBJ2-1; D not resolved. V lost 0 bases, J lost 9 bases, and 12 bases lay in between. The CDR3 totals 13 residues. The germline CDR1 and CDR2 sequences are GTSNPN and SVGIG (reference sequence).

This clonotype was detected ten times or more. The chain employs TRBV28 and TRBJ1-3, with D hard to call. Germline V gene lookup returns CDR1 MDHEN and CDR2 SYDVKM. The CDR3 consists of 14 residues. The V end was cut by 5 bases, the J end by 0 bases, with 8 bases between. The CDR3 sequence: CASSLLYSGNTIYF. CDR3 DNA sequence: TGTGCCAGCAGTCTCCTATACTCTGGAAACACCATATATTTT.

The chain is built from TRBV13 and TRBJ1-2; a weak D match, TRBD1 (6 bases). The CDR3 runs to 18 residues. Germline V gene sequence: CDR1 PRHDT, CDR2 FYEKMQ (reference sequence). Deletions cut 5 bases from V and 0 bases from J, with 22 bases between. The CDR3 is CASSRTELIRGPNYGYTF. The CDR3 DNA is TGTGCCAGCAGCCGCACCGAACTAATCAGGGGCCCTAACTATGGCTACACCTTC. Variable domain in full (rest from reference TRBV13 and TRBJ1-2): AAGVIQSPRHLIKEKRETATLKCYPIPRHDTVYWYQQGPGQDPQFLISFYEKMQSDKGSIPDRFSAQQFSDYHSELNMSSLELGDSALYFCASSRTELIRGPNYGYTFGSGTRLTVV.

V and J are TRBV6-1 and TRBJ1-5; tentative D call: TRBD1 (6 bases). Germline CDR1 and CDR2: MNHNS and SASEGT. The CDR3 has 12 amino acids. V lost 11 bases to trimming and J lost 4 bases, with 12 bases between them. The CDR3 region is CAARTVNQPQHF. The DNA for the CDR3 is TGTGCCGCACGGACAGTAAATCAGCCCCAGCATTTT.

V usage is TRBV6-5 and J usage is TRBJ1-1; D is possibly TRBD1 (6 bases). The germline gives CDR1 MNHEY, CDR2 SVGAGI. This CDR3 spans 15 amino acids. V lost 2 bases, J lost 1 base, and 11 bases lay in between. CDR3 DNA: TGTGCCAGCAGTTACAGAAGGGGGAAGAACACTGAAGCTTTCTTT. Translating gives CASSYRRGKNTEAFF.

The V gene is TRBV27, the J gene TRBJ2-7; D perhaps matches TRBD1 (6 bases). Germline V gene sequence: CDR1 MNHEY, CDR2 SMNVEV (reference sequence). This CDR3 spans 15 amino acids. Deletions cut 10 bases from V and 3 bases from J, with 22 bases between. The CDR3 nucleotides read TGTGCCAACCCGAGCTATACAGGGCCCGACTACGAGCAGTACTTC. Residues: CANPSYTGPDYEQYF.

J is TRBJ1-1 and V is TRBV12-3 or TRBV12-4; TRBD1 matches 7 bases. J gave up 7 bases and V 3 bases, and 5 bases lay outside the gene matches. This CDR3 comprises 13 residues. The DNA of the CDR3 is TGTGCCAGCAGTTTGACAGGGCAGGGTGAAGCTTTCTTT. The encoded protein is CASSLTGQGEAFF.

V usage is TRBV5-4 and J usage is TRBJ2-1; TRBD1 might be the D (5 bases). From germline, CDR1 is SGHNT and CDR2 YYREEE (reference sequence). This CDR3 comprises 14 residues. V was shortened by 0 bases and J by 9 bases, with 13 bases between the two germline ends. The DNA for the CDR3 is TGTGCCAGCAGCTTGGGAGGACAAGCGCGTGAGCAGTTCTTC. Protein product: CASSLGGQAREQFF.

This clonotype was observed many times. The chain recombines TRBV28 with TRBJ2-5, with D perhaps TRBD2 (5 bases). Germline V gives CDR1 MDHEN, CDR2 SYDVKM. The CDR3 covers 16 residues. The germline V and J ends were trimmed by 5 bases and 7 bases, with 23 bases remaining between them. The CDR3 DNA reads as TGTGCCAGCAGTCATTCTCTAGAGCCTGGCCGGGGGACCCAGTACTTC. Protein: CASSHSLEPGRGTQYF.

This clonotype was seen ten or more times. The rearrangement links TRBV28 to TRBJ1-4; D might be TRBD1 (6 bases). Germline-derived CDR1 and CDR2 are MDHEN and SYDVKM. This CDR3 spans 17 amino acids. Trimming cost V 5 bases and J 0 bases, with 16 bases left between them. The CDR3 is CASSPMTGIATNEKLFF. The CDR3 bases are TGTGCCAGCAGTCCCATGACAGGAATTGCAACTAATGAAAAACTGTTTTTT.